This entry concerns a single T cell receptor beta chain. Its antigen is not yet known. The record originates from a study of cytomegalovirus exposure and HLA in healthy donors (dated by TCRdb to the late 2010s). At the level of the whole study: An earlier analysis of approximately 640 of the donors reported approximately 290 Gb of sequence data and 100 million to 140 million unique TCR beta sequences from 190 million or so T cells. Genome-wide SNP genotypes for about 65% of the 666 donors were used in a later genetic analysis, which treated that subset as a discovery cohort. The study profiled the T cell repertoires of hundreds of subjects by immunosequencing and related them to cytomegalovirus serostatus. An earlier analysis of some 500 of the donors applied high-throughput TCR beta sequencing to assess whether each TCR beta V gene segment acted as functional or pseudogenic. Donor age, sex, ethnicity and CMV serostatus were collected together with the repertoire data. The study was designed to test whether signatures of past pathogen exposure could be identified by cataloging public T cell receptors. Class I and class II HLA loci were covered by the typing at four-digit resolution. Rather than using new phenotypic data, the later analysis identified candidate immune exposures from TCR beta sequences and from how often those sequences occurred across donors. The genetic ancestry cluster associated with self-reported Caucasian donors included 81% of the 398 genotyped donors. Typing coverage varied by locus: roughly 629-640 donors for A, B, C, DRB1 and DQB1; approximately 560 for DQA1; nearly 610 for DPA1; approximately 490 for DPB1. Because of strong linkage in the cohort, roughly 5 DR-DQ haplotypes were treated as single units for association and clustering. Among 300 to 500 genotyped donors of the cohort, an average of roughly 230,000 unique TCR beta nucleotide sequences was sequenced per donor, of which 15% to 20% were non-productive. A later analysis re-analyzed previously published TCR beta repertoires from roughly 600 donors and added high-resolution HLA genotyping to study TCR occurrence patterns. To predict cytomegalovirus infection status, the study brought together high-throughput TCR immunosequencing, statistical association of individual TCRs with disease status, and machine learning. About 330 gigabases of sequencing data and 91 million or so unique TCR sequences made up an early release that covered some 640 HLA-typed donors. Every repertoire in the discovery cohort had been generated on one and the same sequencing platform. A separate validation cohort of over a hundred different subjects was used in addition to the 666-subject first cohort. Overall results and qualifications from the work: Immune exposure information for the cohort was limited to CMV serostatus. The study listed approximately 150 TCR beta chains as associated with cytomegalovirus. At a false discovery rate of 0.05, a later analysis linked roughly 17,000 TCR beta sequences to specific HLA alleles. A later analysis found that HLA-associated TCR beta chains were more clonally expanded and had lower generation probabilities than equally common non-associated chains. When HLA alleles, especially DR and DQ, strongly co-occurred, attributing TCR associations to individual alleles was difficult. A later analysis reported that several top co-occurrence clusters appeared linked to parvovirus B19, influenza, CMV and Epstein-Barr virus. HLA typing was unavailable for some donors at each locus, so association tests used only the typed subset. The presence/absence analyses assumed that sequencing depth was roughly uniform across donors, and that assumption may not be true. A later analysis found that TCR association rates varied across HLA loci, with DRB1 alleles showing the most associated TCRs and HLA-C alleles the fewest. Some IMGT-functional V segments, including TRBV6-2 and TRBV6-3, could not be told apart with the 87-base-pair reads, so those segments were excluded. In vitro tests confirmed that three of the cytomegalovirus-associated TCR beta chains recognize cytomegalovirus antigens. A cluster of highly shared sequence variants was judged likely to represent a technical artifact of the sequencing pipeline. This cohort had only TCR beta chains sequenced, and the lack of alpha or paired-chain data limited which features could be detected. Most CMV-associated TCR beta chains appeared to be HLA-restricted in a later analysis, and the HLA associations seemed to be driven largely by CMV exposure. Cytomegalovirus status was reported to be diagnosed by the classifier with high specificity and sensitivity in both the original and validation cohorts. V-gene and J-gene trimming of TCR beta chains was associated with a missense DCLRE1C variant in a later genetic analysis, and the association was replicated in an independent cohort. A further reported finding was that TCR beta sequences accurately predicted the HLA-A and HLA-B alleles for most subjects in the first cohort. Because counts were too low, around 17 rarely observed V segments, including chromosome 9 orphons, were left out of the earlier analysis of 587 of the donors. Correlated functional status among segregating V segments might be attributable to linkage disequilibrium, but an unknown experimental factor could not be ruled out. Across donors, most TCR sequences were observed very rarely, whereas some public TCRs were present in many individuals. According to a later genetic analysis, donors in an Asian-associated ancestry cluster had fewer N-insertions in productive TCRs than the approximately 670-donor mean. The authors suggested that the approach could potentially be generalized to other disease states and immunological phenotypes. Broadly in line with IMGT annotations, most TCR beta V segments showed up in productive rearrangements about 87% or about 30% of the time in an earlier analysis of roughly 590 of the donors.

The library was built by means of the immunoSEQ multiplex PCR assay. The multiplex PCR relied on a mix of 60 forward primers for TCR Vbeta segments and 13 reverse primers for TCR Jbeta segments. The CDR3 region of rearranged TCR beta genes was amplified from genomic DNA by a multiplex PCR assay. The Illumina HiSeq System was used to sequence the amplified TCR beta libraries as 87-base-pair reads. From the authors' description of their analysis: In a later analysis, some 80 million unique TCR beta chains were counted across the 650 to 700 repertoires, and roughly 11 million of these chains were shared by at least two donors. A nearest-neighbor algorithm error-corrected the raw reads and collapsed the reads into unique sequences, merging closely related sequences to remove PCR and sequencing errors. To assign V, D and J gene segments, CDR3 sequences were aligned to IMGT reference sequences. For a sequence to be retained, at least a six-nucleotide match to both a V gene segment and a J gene segment was required. Rearrangements were called productive when the CDR3 lacked stop codons and stayed in frame with V and J; all others were non-productive. CDR3 was defined by IMGT convention, running from the second conserved V-encoded cysteine to the conserved J-encoded phenylalanine. The earlier analysis of about 640 of the donors excluded any sequence lacking an unambiguous match to a single V gene segment. In an earlier analysis of several hundred of the donors, V segments were called functional above 56.7% productive rearrangements and were called segregating when the between-donor standard deviation exceeded 5%. A statistical classification framework was developed to diagnose cytomegalovirus status using the catalog of TCR beta chain sequences. A later analysis assigned V and J genes by comparing TCR nucleotide sequences with IMGT/GENE-DB human TR gene sequences. Using the TCRdist pipeline, a later analysis assigned CDR3 sequences along with most-parsimonious VDJ recombination scenarios. In a later analysis, every TCR beta chain was defined by the combination of its CDR3 amino acid sequence and its V-gene family, and reads without a unique V-gene family were dropped. As a way to deal with suspected cross-contamination and a sequencing artifact, a later analysis dropped hundreds of nucleotide sequences that were highly shared and had low generation probability. A later analysis calculated a clonal expansion index for each public chain from normalized within-repertoire ranks of inferred template counts. In a later analysis, generation probabilities were computed with a VDJ recombination model fitted to out-of-frame rearrangements, and the resulting probabilities were checked against IGoR. A later analysis scored TCR-TCR, TCR-HLA and TCR-CMV co-occurrence with hypergeometric tests, applying a repertoire-size bias correction to TCR pairs. A later analysis estimated false discovery rates by permuting HLA or CMV assignments 20 times. In a later analysis, co-occurring TCRs were grouped using DBSCAN, and TCRdist sequence similarity was added for clustering within HLA-allele-positive subsets. Repertoires with fewer than 30,000 or more than 120,000 public chains, plus five repertoires with anomalous nucleotide sharing, were excluded from co-occurrence clustering. Not all clones reach the TCRdb copy of this immuneACCESS table, which keeps in-frame sequences only. Checked studies attribute under half of the gap to unresolved V genes and leave the rest unexplained. The V and J calls and clone size are taken from that table; D and trimming were inferred from the DNA. The sample has 70,000 or so clones on record. In total, the top ten clones hold 2.5% to 3% of the sample.

In total, about 650 healthy bone marrow donors made up the cohort. At the time of sampling, all cohort members were nominally healthy, though unrecorded immune exposures were likely present. The donor was CMV seronegative and was included in the group of over 300 seronegative cohort members. A peripheral blood sample was collected from each donor, and TCR beta sequencing was performed on peripheral blood mononuclear cells. The Qiagen DNeasy Blood Extraction Kit was used to extract genomic DNA from the blood cell samples. Including cysteine and phenylalanine, the CDR3 has 15 amino acids. The retained sequence is limited to the CDR3, 45 bases, with the frame set at the first base. Looking up the germline V gene yields CDR1 SGDLS and CDR2 YYNGEE. The germline V end is reduced by 2 bases and the J end by 5 bases; junction bases left unmatched: 8.

This receptor was obtained from a man aged 35 to 55 in good health and CMV-seronegative. Sequenced: PBMCs. This receptor chain uses TRBV9 and TRBJ2-3, with 7 central nucleotides matching TRBD1. The CDR3 is CASSVPGQDGDTQYF. The DNA sequence is TGTGCCAGCAGCGTCCCAGGACAGGACGGAGATACGCAGTATTTT.